These T cell receptor beta chains were read from a single sample in a study of T cells in Graves' hyperthyroidism and ophthalmopathy. TCRdb itself ran the multiplex PCR reads through MiXCR, one entry per CDR3 protein. The data hold fewer than 650,000 distinct CDR3 sequences, with 13% to 15% observed a single time. The specimen was blood. Receptor source: a woman aged 18-30 years with Graves' ophthalmopathy. CDR3s include the opening cysteine and the closing phenylalanine or tryptophan. D genes are given only for firm matches. Size values are once, few and many counts, or a class for expanded clones, and some rows have none.

J gene: TRBJ2-5; D gene: TRBD1; CDR3 length: 15; V gene: TRBV7-2; clone size: -; CDR3 protein: CASSLGTGEWETQYF; CDR3 DNA: TGTGCCAGCAGCTTAGGGACAGGGGAGTGGGAGACCCAGTACTTC
J gene: TRBJ1-2; D gene: TRBD1; CDR3 length: 14; V gene: TRBV12-3/TRBV12-4; clone size: many; CDR3 protein: CASSPIGTVYGYTF; CDR3 DNA: TGTGCCAGCAGCCCTATCGGGACAGTCTATGGCTACACCTTC
J gene: TRBJ2-2; D gene: TRBD2; CDR3 length: 19; V gene: TRBV3-1; clone size: few; CDR3 protein: CASSQDVTSGRANTGELFF; CDR3 DNA: TGTGCCAGCAGCCAAGACGTGACTAGCGGGAGGGCGAACACCGGGGAGCTGTTTTTT
J gene: TRBJ1-1; D gene: TRBD1; CDR3 length: 15; V gene: TRBV9; clone size: -; CDR3 protein: CASKPGQGRNTEAFF; CDR3 DNA: TGTGCCAGCAAACCGGGACAGGGGAGGAACACTGAAGCTTTCTTT
J gene: TRBJ2-2; D gene: -; CDR3 length: 14; V gene: TRBV12-3/TRBV12-4; clone size: -; CDR3 protein: CASRKAGNTGELFF; CDR3 DNA: TGTGCCAGCAGAAAAGCCGGAAACACCGGGGAGCTGTTTTTT
J gene: TRBJ1-2; D gene: -; CDR3 length: 11; V gene: TRBV7-9; clone size: many; CDR3 protein: CASSAPYGYTF; CDR3 DNA: TGTGCCAGCAGCGCGCCCTATGGCTACACCTTC
J gene: TRBJ1-2; D gene: -; CDR3 length: 13; V gene: TRBV6-1; clone size: many; CDR3 protein: CASSYQGLSGYTF; CDR3 DNA: TGTGCCAGCAGTTATCAGGGGCTGAGTGGCTACACCTTC
J gene: TRBJ2-7; D gene: TRBD2; CDR3 length: 18; V gene: TRBV7-3; clone size: few; CDR3 protein: CASSLHPGLAGGNYEQYF; CDR3 DNA: TGTGCCAGCAGCCTACACCCGGGACTAGCGGGAGGGAACTACGAGCAGTACTTC
J gene: TRBJ2-7; D gene: -; CDR3 length: 13; V gene: TRBV6-2/TRBV6-3; clone size: many; CDR3 protein: CASSPSPRLGQYF; CDR3 DNA: TGTGCCAGCAGTCCTTCCCCTCGACTGGGGCAGTACTTC
J gene: TRBJ1-5; D gene: TRBD1; CDR3 length: 15; V gene: TRBV4-1; clone size: few; CDR3 protein: CASSPRQGSNQPQHF; CDR3 DNA: TGCGCCAGCAGCCCCCGACAGGGTAGCAATCAGCCCCAGCATTTT
J gene: TRBJ2-2; D gene: -; CDR3 length: 15; V gene: TRBV14; clone size: few; CDR3 protein: CASSQQAGGYGELFF; CDR3 DNA: TGTGCCAGCAGCCAACAAGCAGGAGGGTACGGGGAGCTGTTTTTT
J gene: TRBJ2-5; D gene: -; CDR3 length: 11; V gene: TRBV30; clone size: -; CDR3 protein: CAWTSEETQYF; CDR3 DNA: TGTGCCTGGACCTCCGAAGAGACCCAGTACTTC
J gene: TRBJ1-2; D gene: -; CDR3 length: 15; V gene: TRBV6-1; clone size: -; CDR3 protein: CASRVDWGRGGGYTF; CDR3 DNA: TGTGCCAGCAGGGTCGATTGGGGCAGAGGCGGCGGCTACACCTTC
J gene: TRBJ1-1; D gene: -; CDR3 length: 14; V gene: TRBV14; clone size: many; CDR3 protein: CASSPTQVNTEAFF; CDR3 DNA: TGTGCCAGCAGCCCTACACAGGTGAACACTGAAGCTTTCTTT
J gene: TRBJ2-2; D gene: TRBD2; CDR3 length: 16; V gene: TRBV7-8; clone size: few; CDR3 protein: CASSRASGSNTGELFF; CDR3 DNA: TGTGCCAGCAGCCGGGCTAGCGGATCGAACACCGGGGAGCTGTTTTTT
J gene: TRBJ2-5; D gene: -; CDR3 length: 16; V gene: TRBV10-3; clone size: many; CDR3 protein: CAISESTGRWRETQYF; CDR3 DNA: TGTGCCATCAGTGAGTCGACGGGCAGATGGCGGGAGACCCAGTACTTC
J gene: TRBJ2-6; D gene: TRBD1; CDR3 length: 17; V gene: TRBV4-1; clone size: few; CDR3 protein: CASSDGQGARGANVLTF; CDR3 DNA: TGCGCCAGCAGCGACGGACAGGGGGCGCGGGGGGCCAACGTCCTGACTTTC
J gene: TRBJ2-1; D gene: -; CDR3 length: 15; V gene: TRBV11-2; clone size: many; CDR3 protein: CASSLALAIYNEQFF; CDR3 DNA: TGTGCCAGCAGCTTAGCACTAGCCATCTACAATGAGCAGTTCTTC
J gene: TRBJ1-2; D gene: -; CDR3 length: 14; V gene: TRBV13; clone size: many; CDR3 protein: CASSLVVGTYGYTF; CDR3 DNA: TGTGCCAGCAGCTTAGTGGTAGGGACCTATGGCTACACCTTC
J gene: TRBJ1-1; D gene: -; CDR3 length: 14; V gene: TRBV27; clone size: many; CDR3 protein: CASSRTPRGSEAFF; CDR3 DNA: TGTGCCAGCAGTAGGACACCCCGGGGGAGTGAAGCTTTCTTT
J gene: TRBJ2-1; D gene: TRBD1; CDR3 length: 13; V gene: TRBV28; clone size: many; CDR3 protein: CASSFRQGDEQFF; CDR3 DNA: TGTGCCAGCAGTTTCCGACAGGGCGATGAGCAGTTCTTC
J gene: TRBJ2-1; D gene: TRBD1; CDR3 length: 15; V gene: TRBV19; clone size: -; CDR3 protein: CASSIRDSPHNEQFF; CDR3 DNA: TGTGCCAGTAGTATTCGGGACAGCCCTCACAATGAGCAGTTCTTC
J gene: TRBJ2-7; D gene: TRBD1; CDR3 length: 17; V gene: TRBV27; clone size: -; CDR3 protein: CASSLGTGRDFRYEQYF; CDR3 DNA: TGTGCCAGCAGTCTAGGGACAGGGAGGGACTTTCGGTACGAGCAGTACTTC
J gene: TRBJ2-7; D gene: TRBD2; CDR3 length: 15; V gene: TRBV19; clone size: many; CDR3 protein: CASSMELAGEYEQYF; CDR3 DNA: TGTGCCAGTAGTATGGAACTAGCGGGAGAATACGAGCAGTACTTC
J gene: TRBJ2-7; D gene: -; CDR3 length: 15; V gene: TRBV4-1; clone size: -; CDR3 protein: CASSQEGLGSYEQYF; CDR3 DNA: TGCGCCAGCAGCCAAGAGGGGCTGGGCTCCTACGAGCAGTACTTC